The following is a T cell receptor beta chain sequence with its context. The source of the sample is a study of blood T cell repertoires in COVID-19. About the study: The United States, Italy and Spain supplied acute and convalescent COVID-19 samples. From T cells, B-cell-depleted T cells, or PBMCs came the material, which was cDNA or gDNA.

Sequencing was performed with immunoSEQ multiplex PCR; in TCRdb, only in-frame clones are kept and a portion is missing. In the table there are 70,000 to 75,000 clones, 81% of which are singletons. V lost 9 bases and J lost 2; bases outside the gene matches: 9. This CDR3 region has 14 residues. The germline V gene has CDR1 SNHLY and CDR2 FYNNEI. This clonotype was obtained from a woman between 70 and 85 years old with acute or convalescent COVID-19. The chain recombines TRBV2 with TRBJ1-1, with 7 nucleotides matching TRBD1. Sequences were obtained from peripheral blood. The CDR3 nucleotides read TGTGCCAGTATGGGACAGCCAAGAAACACTGAAGCTTTCTTT. Translated: CASMGQPRNTEAFF.